This T cell receptor beta chain comes out of a study of T cells in women clearing cervical HPV infection. Study-level background: Control women cleared a single incident HPV16 infection within 12 months. Cases' blood sampling followed lesion detection by median roughly 150 days (90 to 200).

The germline CDR1 and CDR2 sequences are SEHNR and FQNEAQ (reference sequence). The CDR3 runs to 14 residues. V was cut by 1 base and J by 6 bases, with 9 bases left in between. Assay: immunoSEQ multiplex PCR; the TCRdb copy retains only in-frame clones and omits some. The sample data list about 14,000 clones. Findings and limits, study-wide: CIN3+ cases had significantly higher TCR repertoire richness than controls, but evenness did not differ. Each sample's T-cell count was unknown, possibly confounding richness.

Regarding this clone: The antigen remains unidentified. With the read ending 3 residues before the CDR3 end, the germline J gene is used to fill in that end.

The sequenced sample consisted of blood buffy coat. The chain couples TRBV7-9 to TRBJ2-2, with D uncertain. The source is a woman between 18 and 70 years old with a cervical HPV16 infection that either progressed to CIN3+ or cleared (not recorded which). The CDR3 bases that were read are TGTGCCAGCAGCTTAGGCCTTAGAGCCGGGGAG. It specifies CASSLGLRAGE. The CDR3 in full is CASSLGLRAGELFF.